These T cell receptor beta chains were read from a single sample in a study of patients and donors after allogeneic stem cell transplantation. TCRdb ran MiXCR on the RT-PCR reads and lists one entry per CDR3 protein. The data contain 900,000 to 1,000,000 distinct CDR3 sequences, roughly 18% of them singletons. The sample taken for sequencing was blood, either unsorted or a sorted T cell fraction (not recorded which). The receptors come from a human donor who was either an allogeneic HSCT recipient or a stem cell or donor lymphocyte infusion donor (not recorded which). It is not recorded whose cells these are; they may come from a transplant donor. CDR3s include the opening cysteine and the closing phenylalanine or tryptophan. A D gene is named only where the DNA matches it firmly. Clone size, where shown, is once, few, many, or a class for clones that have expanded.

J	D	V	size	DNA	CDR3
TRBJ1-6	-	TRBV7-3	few	TGTGCCAGCAGCTTAACGACCGGGCCCTCACCCCTCCACTTT	CASSLTTGPSPLHF
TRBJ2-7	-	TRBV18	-	TGTGCCAGCTCACCACCGAATAGGGACGAGCAGTACTTC	CASSPPNRDEQYF
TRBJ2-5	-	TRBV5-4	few	TGTGCCAGCAGCTCTAGTGATAACCATGCCCAGTACTTC	CASSSSDNHAQYF
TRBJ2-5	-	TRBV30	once	TGTGCCTGGAGTGTAATGGGCGTCTCGGGCTCCGAGACCCAGTACTTC	CAWSVMGVSGSETQYF
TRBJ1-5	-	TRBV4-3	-	TGCGCCAGCAGCCAAGATTTCTTTAGCAATCAGCCCCAGCATTTT	CASSQDFFSNQPQHF
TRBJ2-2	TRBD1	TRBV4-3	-	TGCGCCAGCAGCCCGGGACAGGGTCCCGGGGAGCTGTTTTTT	CASSPGQGPGELFF
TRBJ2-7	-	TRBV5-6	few	TGTGCCAGCAGCTTACCCCGGACGGGAACCTACGAGCAGTACTTC	CASSLPRTGTYEQYF
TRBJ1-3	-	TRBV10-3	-	TGTGCCATCAGTGAGAGTCGGGGCAATGGGGGAAACACCATATATTTT	CAISESRGNGGNTIYF
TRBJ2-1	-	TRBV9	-	TGTGCCAGCAGCGTATATCCCCAGTCGGGGGCAAGGAATGAGCAGTTCTTC	CASSVYPQSGARNEQFF
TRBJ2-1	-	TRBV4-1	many	TGCGCCAGCAGCCAGGCAACTTCCAATGAGCAGTTCTTC	CASSQATSNEQFF
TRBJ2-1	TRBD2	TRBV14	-	TGTGCCAGCAGCCAAGAAAGGCTAGCGGGAGACCCCACCTCCTACAATGAGCAGTTCTTC	CASSQERLAGDPTSYNEQFF
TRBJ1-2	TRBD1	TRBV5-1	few	TGCGCCAGCAGCACGGACAGGACTCCCTTTAACTATGGCTACACCTTC	CASSTDRTPFNYGYTF
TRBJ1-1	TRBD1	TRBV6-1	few	TGTGCCAGCAGTGCCCCAGGGGGAAGGACTGAAGCTTTCTTT	CASSAPGGRTEAFF
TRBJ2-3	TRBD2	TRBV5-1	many	TGCGCCAGCAGCTCTCCCCGACTAGCGGGCACAGATACGCAGTATTTT	CASSSPRLAGTDTQYF
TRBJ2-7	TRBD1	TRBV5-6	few	TGTGCCAGCAGCCGACGGACAGGCGTCTTCTACGAGCAGTACTTC	CASSRRTGVFYEQYF
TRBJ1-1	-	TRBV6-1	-	TGTGCCAGCAGTCCACATGACACCCTCCTGAACACTGAAGCTTTCTTT	CASSPHDTLLNTEAFF
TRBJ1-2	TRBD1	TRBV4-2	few	TGTGCCAGCACCCGACAGGGAGCTAACGATGGCTACACCTTC	CASTRQGANDGYTF
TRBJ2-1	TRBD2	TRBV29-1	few	TGCAGCGTTGAAATTTCCAAGGGACTAGCGGGAGTTAATGAGCAGTTCTTC	CSVEISKGLAGVNEQFF
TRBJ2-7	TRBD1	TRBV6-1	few	TGTGCCAGCAGAATGCGACAGGGTGACGAGCAGTACTTC	CASRMRQGDEQYF
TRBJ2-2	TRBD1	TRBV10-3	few	TGTGCCATCAGTGGGACAGGGTCCGGGGAGCTGTTTTTT	CAISGTGSGELFF
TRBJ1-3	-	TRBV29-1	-	TGCAGCGCCGAGGCAGTGAACTCTGGAAACACCATATATTTT	CSAEAVNSGNTIYF
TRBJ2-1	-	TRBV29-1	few	TGCAGCGTTAACGCTGTAGGGTTGAATGAGCAGTTCTTC	CSVNAVGLNEQFF
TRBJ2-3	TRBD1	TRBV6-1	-	TGTGCCAGCAGGGACAGGTCTTCTGGCACAGATACGCAGTATTTT	CASRDRSSGTDTQYF
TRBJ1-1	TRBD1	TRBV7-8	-	TGTGCCAGCAGCTCTATGGGAGACAGGGGGCCGAACACTGAAGCTTTCTTT	CASSSMGDRGPNTEAFF
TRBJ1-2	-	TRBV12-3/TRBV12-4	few	TGTGCCAGCAGTACTGGGACGGTTAACTATGACTACACCTTC	CASSTGTVNYDYTF
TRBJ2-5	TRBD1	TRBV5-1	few	TGCGCCAGCAGCAAAGGGGACAGGGATGAAGAGACCCAGTACTTC	CASSKGDRDEETQYF
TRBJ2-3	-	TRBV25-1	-	TGTGCCAGCAGAGGGTACCCAGATACGCAGTATTTT	CASRGYPDTQYF
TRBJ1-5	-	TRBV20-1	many	TGCAGTGCTAGAATCGGGTTGAGCAATCAGCCCCAGCATTTT	CSARIGLSNQPQHF
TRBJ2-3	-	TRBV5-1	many	TGTGCCAGCAGCTTAAGAGGCAGAGACACAGATACGCAGTATTTT	CASSLRGRDTDTQYF
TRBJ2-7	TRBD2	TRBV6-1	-	TGTGCCAGCAGTCACCGACTAGCGGGAGGGCCCAACGAGCAGTACTTC	CASSHRLAGGPNEQYF
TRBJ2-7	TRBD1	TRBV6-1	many	TGTGCCAGCAGTGTCCCCGGGACAGGGAAGGACGAGCAGTACTTC	CASSVPGTGKDEQYF
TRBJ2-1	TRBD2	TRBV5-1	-	TGCGCCAGCAGCTTTACCGGGACTAGCGGGAATTATGAGCAGTTCTTC	CASSFTGTSGNYEQFF
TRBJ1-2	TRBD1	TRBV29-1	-	TGCAGCGTATATCGGGACAGGGGGAATGGCTACACCTTC	CSVYRDRGNGYTF
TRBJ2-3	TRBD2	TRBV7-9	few	TGTGCCAGCAGCTTAGTTCTAGCGGCGCAGTATTTT	CASSLVLAAQYF
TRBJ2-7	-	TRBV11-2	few	TGTGCCAGCAGCTTAGACGAGGGGAGCTCCTACGAGCAGTACTTC	CASSLDEGSSYEQYF
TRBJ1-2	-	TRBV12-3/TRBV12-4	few	TGTGCCAGCAGTAGTCAGAGCTATGGCTACACCTTC	CASSSQSYGYTF
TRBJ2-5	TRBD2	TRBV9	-	TGTGCCAGCAGCGTAGGGCTGCGGCTAGCGGGGGCCGTCCAAGAGACCCAGTACTTC	CASSVGLRLAGAVQETQYF
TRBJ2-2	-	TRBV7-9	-	TGTGCCAGCCCCGCAGACAGGTCCGGGGAGCTGTTTTTT	CASPADRSGELFF
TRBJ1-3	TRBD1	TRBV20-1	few	TGCAGTGCTAAACAGGGGAATGCTGGAAACACCATATATTTT	CSAKQGNAGNTIYF
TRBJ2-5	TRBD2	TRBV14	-	TGTGCCAGCAGCCAAGATAGATCGACTAGCGGGATGAGAGAGACCCAGTACTTC	CASSQDRSTSGMRETQYF
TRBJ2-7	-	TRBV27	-	TGTGCCAGCAGATTCGGGAGAGGGTCCTACGAGCAGTACTTC	CASRFGRGSYEQYF
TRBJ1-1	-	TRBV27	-	TGTGCCAGCCGGAGGTGGAAAACTGAAGCTTTCTTT	CASRRWKTEAFF
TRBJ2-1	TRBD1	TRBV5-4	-	TGTGCCAGCAGCCGAGGAGGCTCAGGGGGCCACAATGAGCAGTTCTTC	CASSRGGSGGHNEQFF
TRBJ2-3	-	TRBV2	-	TGTGCCAACACCATGGATACGCAGTATTTT	CANTMDTQYF
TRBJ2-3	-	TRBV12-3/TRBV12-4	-	TGTGCCAGCAGTTTAAGGGGTGGGGGCCTAAGCACAGATACGCAGTATTTT	CASSLRGGGLSTDTQYF
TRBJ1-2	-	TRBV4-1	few	TGCGCCAGCAGCCAAGTAGCGGTACTCGGCAGGGCAAGGGACTATGGCTACACCTTC	CASSQVAVLGRARDYGYTF
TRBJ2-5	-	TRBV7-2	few	TGTGCCAGCAGCGCCGCAGGGTTTTCGGAGACCCAGTACTTC	CASSAAGFSETQYF
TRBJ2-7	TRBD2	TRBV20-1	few	TGCAGTGCCGCGGGACTAGGATTGAGGGAGCAGTACTTC	CSAAGLGLREQYF
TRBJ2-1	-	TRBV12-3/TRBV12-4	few	TGTGCCAGCAGTCCTCACAGGGAAGATGGGCAGTTCTTC	CASSPHREDGQFF
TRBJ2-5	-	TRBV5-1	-	TGCGCCAGTAACCCGGGGGACCCTCAAGAGACCCAGTACTTC	CASNPGDPQETQYF
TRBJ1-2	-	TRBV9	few	TGTGCCAGCAGCGTAGATTTAGGGGCCGTCGATGGAGGCTACACCTTC	CASSVDLGAVDGGYTF
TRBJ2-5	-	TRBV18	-	TGTGCCAGCTCACCGGCCGGGACTTCTTCAGAGACCCAGTACTTC	CASSPAGTSSETQYF
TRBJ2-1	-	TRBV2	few	TGTGCCAGCAGCGAGGGGGGGAGGAATGAGCAGTTCTTC	CASSEGGRNEQFF
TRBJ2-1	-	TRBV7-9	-	TGTGCCAGCAGCTCCGGACTTTTAAGGGACTACAATGAGCAGTTCTTC	CASSSGLLRDYNEQFF